A single T cell receptor (beta chain) is shown here with its context. Its antigen is as yet unknown. TCRdb reanalysed the reads using MiXCR and keeps one entry per CDR3 protein. The sample includes some 99,000 distinct CDR3 sequences, about 28% of them seen just once. This entry belongs to a study of T cell repertoires in cytomegalovirus infection. Across the whole study: A matching HLA type, together with CMV infection, was signaled by public TCR beta signatures. Findings of the study overall: Cumulative frequency of public TCR beta families picked out carriers of CMV plus the relevant HLA. CMV-specific TCR beta clonotypes restricted by HLA-C were the ones dominating the ex vivo response.

The origin of this receptor is a human donor in good health (CMV status not recorded). Some clones in this sample may be carry-over from other donors' samples. Sequenced here: CD8+ T cells from cultured PBMCs, sampled from culture after CMV antigen stimulation.

This CDR3 is CASSTLAGGLNEQFF. CDR3 nucleotide sequence: TGTGCCAGTAGTACCCTAGCGGGGGGGCTCAATGAGCAGTTCTTC. The chain has TRBV19 and TRBJ2-1; 12 bases match TRBD2. Trimming at V came to 4 bases and at J to 6 bases, leaving 4 bases not matched to a gene. The CDR3 is 15 amino acids. Germline V gene sequence: CDR1 LNHDA, CDR2 SQIVND (reference sequence). Drawing the rest from reference TRBV19 and TRBJ2-1, the complete variable domain is DGGITQSPKYLFRKEGQNVTLSCEQNLNHDAMYWYRQDPGQGLRLIYYSQIVNDFQKGDIAEGYSVSREKKESFPLTVTSAQKNPTAFYLCASSTLAGGLNEQFFGPGTRLTVL.